The rows below give T cell receptor beta chains drawn from one sample of a study of blood T cell repertoires in COVID-19. Profiled with immunoSEQ multiplex PCR; TCRdb holds only in-frame clones, not every one. The profile shows about 140,000 clones, 84% of them singletons. Sequencing was carried out using PBMCs or T cells enriched from blood (not recorded which). The receptors stem from a young woman who had been exposed to COVID-19. The CDR3 runs from the conserved cysteine through the conserved F or W. Each record gives: clone size, J gene, D gene, V gene, CDR3 DNA, CDR3 protein. A D gene is named only where the DNA matches it firmly. The size of a clone is reported for some rows only, either as once, few or many, or as a class for expanded clones.

clone_size: .
j_call: TRBJ1-1
d_call: .
v_call: TRBV7-3
cdr3_nt: TGTGCCAGCAGCCACGGACAGTTGGGGGCTGAAGCTTTCTTT
cdr3_aa: CASSHGQLGAEAFF

clone_size: .
j_call: TRBJ2-1
d_call: TRBD2
v_call: TRBV28
cdr3_nt: TGTGCCAGCAGGCTCGGGGGGGCGGGAGAAATGGAGCAGTTCTTC
cdr3_aa: CASRLGGAGEMEQFF

clone_size: .
j_call: TRBJ2-2
d_call: .
v_call: TRBV6-5
cdr3_nt: TGTGCCAGCAGAGGACAGAGAATTAACACCGGGGAGCTGTTTTTT
cdr3_aa: CASRGQRINTGELFF

clone_size: .
j_call: TRBJ2-7
d_call: TRBD2
v_call: TRBV3-1/TRBV3-2
cdr3_nt: TGTGCCAGCAGCCCTCCTGGACTAGCGGGGCGCGGCGAGCAGTACTTC
cdr3_aa: CASSPPGLAGRGEQYF

clone_size: .
j_call: TRBJ2-1
d_call: TRBD2
v_call: TRBV3-1/TRBV3-2
cdr3_nt: TGTGCCAGCAGCCAAGTCGGGCTAGCGGGAAACTACAATGAGCAGTTCTTC
cdr3_aa: CASSQVGLAGNYNEQFF

clone_size: .
j_call: TRBJ1-1
d_call: .
v_call: TRBV2
cdr3_nt: TGTGCCAGTCGCAGGGGAACTGAAGCTTTCTTT
cdr3_aa: CASRRGTEAFF

clone_size: once
j_call: TRBJ2-7
d_call: TRBD2
v_call: TRBV5-1
cdr3_nt: TGCGCCAGCAGCCCGGGGGGGCGGGAGATCCACGAGCAGTACTTC
cdr3_aa: CASSPGGREIHEQYF

clone_size: .
j_call: TRBJ2-3
d_call: TRBD2
v_call: TRBV5-4
cdr3_nt: TGTGCCAGCAGCTGGCGGGAGGGCCCGAATACGCAGTATTTT
cdr3_aa: CASSWREGPNTQYF

clone_size: .
j_call: TRBJ2-1
d_call: .
v_call: TRBV2
cdr3_nt: TGTGCCAGCAGTGAAGAATCCTACGTCGAGTTGACTAGGCAGTTCTTC
cdr3_aa: CASSEESYVELTRQFF

clone_size: .
j_call: TRBJ1-2
d_call: TRBD1
v_call: TRBV6-2/TRBV6-3
cdr3_nt: TGTGCCAGCAGTTACGACAGGGGGCTACATGGCTACACCTTC
cdr3_aa: CASSYDRGLHGYTF

clone_size: .
j_call: TRBJ2-1
d_call: TRBD2
v_call: TRBV3-1/TRBV3-2
cdr3_nt: TGTGCCAGCAGCCAAGTTAAAGCGGGAGGGCCCGAGTTCTTC
cdr3_aa: CASSQVKAGGPEFF

clone_size: .
j_call: TRBJ2-2
d_call: .
v_call: TRBV21-1
cdr3_nt: TGTGCCAGCAGCAAAGGACCAGCGGGAGGGCCGAAGGAGCTGTTTTTT
cdr3_aa: CASSKGPAGGPKELFF

clone_size: .
j_call: TRBJ2-7
d_call: .
v_call: TRBV7-9
cdr3_nt: TGTGCCAGCAGCTTAGGAATCGGACTCCCTACCTACGAGCAGTACTTC
cdr3_aa: CASSLGIGLPTYEQYF

clone_size: .
j_call: TRBJ2-3
d_call: .
v_call: TRBV30
cdr3_nt: TGTGCCTGGGGTAGGGGCCCCACATATACGCAGTATTTT
cdr3_aa: CAWGRGPTYTQYF

clone_size: .
j_call: TRBJ1-6
d_call: .
v_call: TRBV10-3
cdr3_nt: TGTGCCATCAGCCCCACAGGGACCTATAATTCACCCCTCCACTTT
cdr3_aa: CAISPTGTYNSPLHF

clone_size: once
j_call: TRBJ2-3
d_call: TRBD2
v_call: TRBV9
cdr3_nt: TGTGCCAGCAGCGAGGAAGCGGGAGGAATGACAGATACGCAGTATTTT
cdr3_aa: CASSEEAGGMTDTQYF

clone_size: .
j_call: TRBJ1-4
d_call: TRBD1
v_call: TRBV7-2
cdr3_nt: TGTGCCAGCAGCACCTCAGGGGGCCCTAATGAAAAACTGTTTTTT
cdr3_aa: CASSTSGGPNEKLFF

clone_size: .
j_call: TRBJ1-4
d_call: .
v_call: TRBV30
cdr3_nt: TGTGCCTGGAGTGTAACGCGGACAGCCATTAATGAAAAACTGTTTTTT
cdr3_aa: CAWSVTRTAINEKLFF